The entry below gives a single T cell receptor beta chain sequence along with its context. Its matching antigen is unknown. The same CDR3 is also encoded by other DNA sequences in this sample. This CDR3 has 13 residues. Per the germline V gene, CDR1 is SGHNT and CDR2 is YYREEE (reference sequence). V lost 2 bases, J lost 6 bases, and 8 bases lay in between. This record comes from a study of shared clonotypes between healthy human individuals. Study details: Contributing individuals were two females and three males aged 18 to 49. Findings and caveats of the study: Genetic and exposure-history diversity was limited by the small donor number.

Running of the assay took place at deep level. Assay used: immunoSEQ multiplex PCR; TCRdb lists only in-frame clones, some missing. The sample has over a million clones; roughly 96% are singletons. CD4+ cell separation produced CD45RA+ naive and CD45RA-negative memory subsets. Sequencing was done on a sample of naive CD4+ T cells sorted from blood. Indicated subset: CD45RA+ positively selected. This TCR came from a man aged 25-40 years in good health. The rearrangement joins TRBV5-4 to TRBJ2-2, with D possibly TRBD1 on 6 matching bases. For the CDR3, the DNA is TGTGCCAGCAGCTTCAGGGGATCCGGGGAGCTGTTTTTT. Its protein product is CASSFRGSGELFF.